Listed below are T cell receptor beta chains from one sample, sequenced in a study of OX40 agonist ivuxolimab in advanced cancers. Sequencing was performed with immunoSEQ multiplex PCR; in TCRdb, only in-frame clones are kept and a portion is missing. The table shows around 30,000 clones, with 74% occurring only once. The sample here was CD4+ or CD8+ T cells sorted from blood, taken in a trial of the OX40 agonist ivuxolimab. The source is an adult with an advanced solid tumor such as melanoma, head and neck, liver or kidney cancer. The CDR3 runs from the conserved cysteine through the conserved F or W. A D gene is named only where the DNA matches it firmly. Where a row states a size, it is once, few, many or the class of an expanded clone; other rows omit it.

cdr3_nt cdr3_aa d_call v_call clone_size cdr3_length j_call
TGCGCCAGCAGACGGGAGACTAGCGACAATGAGCAGTTCTTC CASRRETSDNEQFF TRBD2 TRBV5-1 - 14 TRBJ2-1
TGCGCCAGCAGCCCCCTGATCTCTGGAAACACCATATATTTT CASSPLISGNTIYF - TRBV5-1 - 14 TRBJ1-3
TGTGCCAGCAGCCAGGGGCTGGGCACTGAAGCTTTCTTT CASSQGLGTEAFF - TRBV11-3 - 13 TRBJ1-1
TGTGCCAGCAGCTTAGAACGGGACAGTTTCCAGTTCTTC CASSLERDSFQFF TRBD1 TRBV11-3 - 13 TRBJ2-1
TGTGCCAGCAGTTATGTCAGGAACTATGGCTACACCTTC CASSYVRNYGYTF - TRBV6-6 - 13 TRBJ1-2
TGCGCCAGCAGCTTGGTTGGGGGGTCGAACACCGGGGAGCTGTTTTTT CASSLVGGSNTGELFF - TRBV5-1 - 16 TRBJ2-2
TGTGCCAGCAGTTTAGAAGGACGGAACTATGGCTACACCTTC CASSLEGRNYGYTF - TRBV27 - 14 TRBJ1-2
TGTGCCAGCAGTCCCCGGACAGCCCTTAATCAGCCCCAGCATTTT CASSPRTALNQPQHF - TRBV6-5 - 15 TRBJ1-5
TGTGCCAGTAGTATCCACCGGGAAAGTGGGGAGACCCAGTACTTC CASSIHRESGETQYF - TRBV19 - 15 TRBJ2-5
TGCGCCAGCAGTGAGTTCGGCAGGGAAGGAGAAGAGACCCAGTACTTC CASSEFGREGEETQYF - TRBV10-1 - 16 TRBJ2-5
TGCGCCAGCAGCCCAATAGGGGGCCTAGGCTACACCTTC CASSPIGGLGYTF TRBD1 TRBV5-1 - 13 TRBJ1-2
TGTGCCTGGAGTAGGGGGCGCGAGCAGTACTTC CAWSRGREQYF TRBD1 TRBV30 few 11 TRBJ2-7
TGTGCTAGTGGTCTCGGACAGGGAGGACAGCCCCAGCATTTT CASGLGQGGQPQHF TRBD1 TRBV12-5 - 14 TRBJ1-5
TGCGCCAGCACCCCTTGGGATAGGGGTAACAATGAGCAGTTCTTC CASTPWDRGNNEQFF - TRBV5-1 - 15 TRBJ2-1
TGTGCCAGCATAACTGGAAACACCATATATTTT CASITGNTIYF - TRBV6-5 once 11 TRBJ1-3
TGTGCCAGCAGCCAAGATCTACGGGTCCCCATTCAGTACTTC CASSQDLRVPIQYF - TRBV14 few 14 TRBJ2-4
TGTGCCAGCAGCTTCAGCACAGGGGCAACTAACTATGGCTACACCTTC CASSFSTGATNYGYTF TRBD1 TRBV7-2 few 16 TRBJ1-2
TGCGCCAGCAGCGCGGGCCCGGGGGGAGGAGGAGAGACCCAGTACTTC CASSAGPGGGGETQYF TRBD2 TRBV5-1 once 16 TRBJ2-5
TGCAGCGTAGGGGAGGCTGGATGGCTGAATGAGCAGTTCTTC CSVGEAGWLNEQFF - TRBV29-1 - 14 TRBJ2-1
TGTGCCAGCAGCTTTGGGGTGAGGAACGGGGAGCTGTTTTTT CASSFGVRNGELFF - TRBV11-3 - 14 TRBJ2-2
TGTGCCAGCAGTGGGATGGTGGGGGAGACCCAGTACTTC CASSGMVGETQYF - TRBV2 - 13 TRBJ2-5
TGTGCCAGCGTTAAAGCGGACAGGGGAAACATTCAGTACTTC CASVKADRGNIQYF TRBD1 TRBV6-1 - 14 TRBJ2-4
TGTGCCAGCAGCCGCCCCGGGATCACTAAACGGAATGAGCAGTTCTTC CASSRPGITKRNEQFF - TRBV11-2 - 16 TRBJ2-1
TGTGCCAGCAGCTTAAACGGGCTAAGGAGATTGGCTTTCTTT CASSLNGLRRLAFF - TRBV5-6 - 14 TRBJ1-1
TGTGCCAGCAGCTTAGGCCGGGGGGCAGGTAATGAGCAGTTCTTC CASSLGRGAGNEQFF - TRBV11-2 - 15 TRBJ2-1
TGCGCCAGCAGCTTGATCCGGGGTGGCACAGATACGCAGTATTTT CASSLIRGGTDTQYF - TRBV5-1 - 15 TRBJ2-3
TGTGCCAGCAGCCGGACCCAGGGGGCAAGGGAAGCTTTCTTT CASSRTQGAREAFF TRBD1 TRBV5-8 - 14 TRBJ1-1
TGTGCCAGCAGCCAAGATATGTACGAGCAGTACTTC CASSQDMYEQYF - TRBV4-2 few 12 TRBJ2-7
TGTGCCACCCGGGACTACCTCACAGATACGCAGTATTTT CATRDYLTDTQYF TRBD2 TRBV6-5 once 13 TRBJ2-3
TGTGCCAGCAGTGAGCACCTCGGACAGCAAAACTATGGCTACACCTTC CASSEHLGQQNYGYTF - TRBV25-1 - 16 TRBJ1-2
TGTGCCAGCAGTACAGACTCCTACGAGCAGTACTTC CASSTDSYEQYF - TRBV7-3 - 12 TRBJ2-7
TGTGCCAGCACCCGAAAAGAGACCCAGTACTTC CASTRKETQYF - TRBV11-2 once 11 TRBJ2-5
TGTGCCAGCAGCGACAGGGCTAACTATGGCTACACCTTC CASSDRANYGYTF TRBD1 TRBV6-6 - 13 TRBJ1-2
TGTGCCAGCATCCGGGGGCCCAAGGAGGTCAATGAGCAGTTCTTC CASIRGPKEVNEQFF - TRBV6-5 once 15 TRBJ2-1
TGCGCCAGCAGCCAACCGTACGCCATAACTTTCTCTGGAAACACCATATATTTT CASSQPYAITFSGNTIYF - TRBV4-1 - 18 TRBJ1-3
TGTGCCACCAGCAGAGATTTGTACACTGAAGCTTTCTTT CATSRDLYTEAFF - TRBV15 - 13 TRBJ1-1
TGTGCCAGCAGCTTTGGGGGTGGCTACACCTTC CASSFGGGYTF - TRBV7-9 - 11 TRBJ1-2
TGTGCCAGTATGGACAGGGCATATGGCTACACCTTC CASMDRAYGYTF TRBD1 TRBV19 few 12 TRBJ1-2
TGTGCCAGCAGTCCCCCCGGGACAGGGTTCAGGGGCTACACCTTC CASSPPGTGFRGYTF TRBD1 TRBV6-5 - 15 TRBJ1-2
TGTGCCAGCAGCCAGGAGCCCGATCAGCCCCAGCATTTT CASSQEPDQPQHF - TRBV4-2 - 13 TRBJ1-5
TGTGCCATCAAACGCACACAGGGCGGGTACGAGCAGTACTTC CAIKRTQGGYEQYF - TRBV10-3 once 14 TRBJ2-7
TGTGCCACCAGCATAGGGGAAGTTCATAATTCACCCCTCCACTTT CATSIGEVHNSPLHF - TRBV15 - 15 TRBJ1-6
TGCGCCAGCAGCGGGGACTTATTTGACTACACCTTC CASSGDLFDYTF - TRBV5-1 - 12 TRBJ1-2
TGTGCCAGCAGTTCGGTAGGGACCCAGTACTTC CASSSVGTQYF - TRBV2 - 11 TRBJ2-5
TGTGCTAGTGGTTACAGGGGGCGCGGCACCGGGGAGCTGTTTTTT CASGYRGRGTGELFF TRBD1 TRBV12-5 - 15 TRBJ2-2
TGTGCCAGCAGAGTGAAAGGGGGCAGAGAGACCCAGTACTTC CASRVKGGRETQYF TRBD1 TRBV27 - 14 TRBJ2-5
TGTGCCAGCAGCCGATGGACAGGGGCGATATACAATGAGCAGTTCTTC CASSRWTGAIYNEQFF TRBD1 TRBV7-9 - 16 TRBJ2-1
TGTGCCAGCAGCCTTCGACAGGGGAACACTGAAGCTTTCTTT CASSLRQGNTEAFF TRBD1 TRBV7-8 once 14 TRBJ1-1
TGTGCCAGCAGCCTAGGCGAGGGGTATGAAAAACTGTTTTTT CASSLGEGYEKLFF - TRBV4-2 - 14 TRBJ1-4
TGCGCCAGCAGCTTGGGGGGTGAAGCTTTCTTT CASSLGGEAFF - TRBV5-1 - 11 TRBJ1-1
TGCAGCGTTGCTTTAGGGCAGGGAGTCAACTATGGCTACACCTTC CSVALGQGVNYGYTF - TRBV29-1 - 15 TRBJ1-2
TGTGCCAGCAGCCCCCTGGGGGCGCGTAATGAAAAACTGTTTTTT CASSPLGARNEKLFF - TRBV7-8 few 15 TRBJ1-4
TGCGCCAGCAGCGTGGGGACAGCAAACACTGAAGCTTTCTTT CASSVGTANTEAFF TRBD1 TRBV5-1 - 14 TRBJ1-1